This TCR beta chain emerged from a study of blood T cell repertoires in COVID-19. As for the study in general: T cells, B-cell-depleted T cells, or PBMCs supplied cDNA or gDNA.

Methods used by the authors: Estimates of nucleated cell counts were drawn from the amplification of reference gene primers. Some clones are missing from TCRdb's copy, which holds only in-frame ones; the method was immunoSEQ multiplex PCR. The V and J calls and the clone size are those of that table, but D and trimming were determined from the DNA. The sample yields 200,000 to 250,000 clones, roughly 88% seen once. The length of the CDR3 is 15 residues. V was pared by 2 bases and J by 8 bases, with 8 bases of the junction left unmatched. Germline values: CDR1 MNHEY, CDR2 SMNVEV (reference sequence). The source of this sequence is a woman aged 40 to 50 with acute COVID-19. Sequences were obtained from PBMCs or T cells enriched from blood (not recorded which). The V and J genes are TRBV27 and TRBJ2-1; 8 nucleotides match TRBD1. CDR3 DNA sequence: TGTGCCAGCAGTTTAACAGGGGGAAGGATCCATGAGCAGTTCTTC. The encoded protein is CASSLTGGRIHEQFF.